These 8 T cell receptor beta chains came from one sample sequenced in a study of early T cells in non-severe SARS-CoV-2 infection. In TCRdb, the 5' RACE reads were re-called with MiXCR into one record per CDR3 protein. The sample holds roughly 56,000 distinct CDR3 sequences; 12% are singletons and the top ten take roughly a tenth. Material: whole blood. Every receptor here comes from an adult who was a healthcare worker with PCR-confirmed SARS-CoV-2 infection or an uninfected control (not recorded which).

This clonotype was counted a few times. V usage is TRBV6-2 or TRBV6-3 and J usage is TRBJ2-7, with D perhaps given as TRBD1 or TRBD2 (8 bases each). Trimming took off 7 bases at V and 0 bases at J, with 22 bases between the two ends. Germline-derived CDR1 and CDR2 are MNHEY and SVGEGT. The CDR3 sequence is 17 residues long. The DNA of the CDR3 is TGTGCCAGCATTCGACGGGGGGGGACAGGACTCTCCTACGAGCAGTACTTC. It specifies CASIRRGGTGLSYEQYF.

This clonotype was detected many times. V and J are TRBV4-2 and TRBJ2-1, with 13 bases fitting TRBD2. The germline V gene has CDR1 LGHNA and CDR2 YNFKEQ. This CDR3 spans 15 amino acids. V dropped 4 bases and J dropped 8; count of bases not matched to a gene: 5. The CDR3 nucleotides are TGTGCCAGCAGCCTCGGACTAGCGGGAGTCTATGAGCAGTTCTTC. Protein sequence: CASSLGLAGVYEQFF.

The CDR3 reads CASSQVMGYEQYF. CDR3 sequence (DNA): TGCGCCAGCAGCCAAGTTATGGGGTACGAGCAGTACTTC. The chain couples TRBV4-1 to TRBJ2-7, with D hard to call. This CDR3 contains 13 residues. V gave up 1 base and J gave up 4 bases, with 8 bases separating them. The germline V gene has CDR1 MGHRA and CDR2 YSYEKL.

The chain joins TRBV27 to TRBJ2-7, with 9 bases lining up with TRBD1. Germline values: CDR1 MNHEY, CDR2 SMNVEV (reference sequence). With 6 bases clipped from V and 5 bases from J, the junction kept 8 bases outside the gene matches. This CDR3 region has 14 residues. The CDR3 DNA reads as TGTGCCAGCAGCTCCTGGGACAGGGACCACGAGCAGTACTTC. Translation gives CASSSWDRDHEQYF.

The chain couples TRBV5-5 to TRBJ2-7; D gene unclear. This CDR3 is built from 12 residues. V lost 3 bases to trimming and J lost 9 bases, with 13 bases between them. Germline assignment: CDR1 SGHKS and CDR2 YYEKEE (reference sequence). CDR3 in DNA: TGTGCCAGCAGCTGGAACACCTTGGGGCAGTACTTC. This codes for CASSWNTLGQYF.

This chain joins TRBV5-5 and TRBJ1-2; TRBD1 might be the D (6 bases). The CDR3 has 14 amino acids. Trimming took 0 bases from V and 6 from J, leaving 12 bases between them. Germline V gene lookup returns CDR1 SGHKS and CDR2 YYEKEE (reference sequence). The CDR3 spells CASSLEGGGNGYTF. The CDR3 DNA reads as TGTGCCAGCAGCTTGGAGGGGGGAGGCAATGGCTACACCTTC. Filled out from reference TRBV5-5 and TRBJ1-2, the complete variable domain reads DAGVTQSPTHLIKTRGQQVTLRCSPISGHKSVSWYQQVLGQGPQFIFQYYEKEERGRGNFPDRFSARQFPNYSSELNVNALLLGDSALYLCASSLEGGGNGYTFGSGTRLTVV.

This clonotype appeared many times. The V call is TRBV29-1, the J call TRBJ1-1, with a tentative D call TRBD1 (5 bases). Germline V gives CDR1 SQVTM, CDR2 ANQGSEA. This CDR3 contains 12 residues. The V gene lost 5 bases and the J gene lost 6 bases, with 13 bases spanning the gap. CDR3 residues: CSVPGQGSEAFF. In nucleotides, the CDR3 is TGCAGCGTTCCAGGACAAGGGTCTGAAGCTTTCTTT.

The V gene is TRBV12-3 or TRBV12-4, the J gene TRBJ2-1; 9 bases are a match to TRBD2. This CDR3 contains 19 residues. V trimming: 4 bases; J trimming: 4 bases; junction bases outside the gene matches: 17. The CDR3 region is CASSSQRGARGKGYNEQFF. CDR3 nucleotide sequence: TGTGCCAGCAGTTCCCAGCGGGGGGCCCGGGGCAAGGGGTACAATGAGCAGTTCTTC.